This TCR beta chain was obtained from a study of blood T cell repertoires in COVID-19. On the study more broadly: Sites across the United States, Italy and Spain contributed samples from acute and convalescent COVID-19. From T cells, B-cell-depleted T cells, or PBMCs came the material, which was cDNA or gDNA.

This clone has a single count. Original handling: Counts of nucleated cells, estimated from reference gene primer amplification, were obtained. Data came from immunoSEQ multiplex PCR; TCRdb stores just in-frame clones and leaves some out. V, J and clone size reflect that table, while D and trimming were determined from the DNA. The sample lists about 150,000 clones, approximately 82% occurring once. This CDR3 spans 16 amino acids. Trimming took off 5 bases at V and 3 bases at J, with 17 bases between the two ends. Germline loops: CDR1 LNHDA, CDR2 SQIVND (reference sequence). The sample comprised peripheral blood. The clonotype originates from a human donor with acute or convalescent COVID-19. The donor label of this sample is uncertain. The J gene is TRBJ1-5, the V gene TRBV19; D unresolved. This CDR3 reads CASSFGFLSINQPQHF. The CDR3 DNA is TGTGCCAGTAGTTTCGGTTTCCTTTCGATCAATCAGCCCCAGCATTTT. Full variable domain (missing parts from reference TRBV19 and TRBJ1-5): DGGITQSPKYLFRKEGQNVTLSCEQNLNHDAMYWYRQDPGQGLRLIYYSQIVNDFQKGDIAEGYSVSREKKESFPLTVTSAQKNPTAFYLCASSFGFLSINQPQHFGDGTRLSIL.